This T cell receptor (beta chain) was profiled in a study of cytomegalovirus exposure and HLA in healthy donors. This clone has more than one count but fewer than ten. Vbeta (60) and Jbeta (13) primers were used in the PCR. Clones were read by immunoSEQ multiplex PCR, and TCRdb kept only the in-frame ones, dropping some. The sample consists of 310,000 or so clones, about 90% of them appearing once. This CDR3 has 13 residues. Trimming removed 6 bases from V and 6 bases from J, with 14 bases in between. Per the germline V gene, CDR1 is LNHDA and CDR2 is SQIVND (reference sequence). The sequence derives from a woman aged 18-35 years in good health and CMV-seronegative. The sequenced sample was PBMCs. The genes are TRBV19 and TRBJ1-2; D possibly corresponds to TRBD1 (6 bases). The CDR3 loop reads CASRLQGEHGYTF. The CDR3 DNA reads TGTGCCAGTAGGCTACAGGGTGAGCATGGCTACACCTTC. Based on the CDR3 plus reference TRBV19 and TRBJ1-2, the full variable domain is DGGITQSPKYLFRKEGQNVTLSCEQNLNHDAMYWYRQDPGQGLRLIYYSQIVNDFQKGDIAEGYSVSREKKESFPLTVTSAQKNPTAFYLCASRLQGEHGYTFGSGTRLTVV.